The 10 T cell receptor beta chains in this list originate from one sample, sequenced in a study of regulatory T cells in long-lasting Graves disease. Construction of TCR beta libraries relied on iRepertoire HTBI primers and on Arm-PCR targeting CDR3 regions. Via MiXCR, TCRdb re-called the multiplex PCR reads, giving one row per CDR3 protein. The sample consists of 400,000 to 550,000 distinct CDR3 sequences, about 16% of them appearing once. Time point given: newly diagnosed GD, antithyroid drugs for less than 3 months. PBMCs provided the RNA from which the TCR library was made. These same data were also listed under a study on T cells in Graves' hyperthyroidism and ophthalmopathy.

The material was peripheral blood mononuclear cells (PBMCs), obtained at new diagnosis, from a patient treated with antithyroid drugs. These receptors were taken from a woman younger than 45 with Graves disease.

This clonotype has more than one count but fewer than ten. The genes are TRBV12-5 and TRBJ2-3, with 7 bases lining up with TRBD2. The germline V gene has CDR1 LGHNT and CDR2 FRNRAP. The CDR3 sequence is 15 residues long. Trimming at V came to 5 bases and at J to 4 bases, leaving 9 bases not matched to a gene. CDR3 region: CASGGVMGRADTQYF. For the CDR3, the DNA is TGTGCTAGTGGTGGTGTGATGGGGAGGGCAGATACGCAGTATTTT.

This clonotype was counted between two and nine times. This chain connects TRBV19 to TRBJ2-6; tentatively, D is TRBD1 (5 bases). This CDR3 spans 19 amino acids. In germline, CDR1 is LNHDA, CDR2 SQIVND (reference sequence). V lost 0 bases and J 0 bases, leaving 15 bases between the germline ends. CDR3 in amino acids: CASSIDYSTGNSGANVLTF. The CDR3 DNA sequence: TGTGCCAGTAGTATAGATTACTCCACAGGTAACTCTGGGGCCAACGTCCTGACTTTC.

This clonotype was detected ten times or more. V and J are TRBV6-2 or TRBV6-3 and TRBJ2-1; no definite D call. The V end was cut by 1 base, the J end by 0 bases, with 7 bases between. Looked up from germline, CDR1 is MNHEY and CDR2 is SVGEGT. CDR3 length equals 15 residues. CDR3 in DNA: TGTGCCAGCAGTTACTTCCGAGGCTCCTACAATGAGCAGTTCTTC. Translated, it gives CASSYFRGSYNEQFF.

With regard to this clonotype: A single base separates this from a much larger clone, so it may be a read error. This chain joins TRBV6-2 or TRBV6-3 and TRBJ2-4; D may match TRBD1 or TRBD2 (6 bases each). Looked up from germline, CDR1 is MNHEY and CDR2 is SVGEGT. Between the trimmed V and J ends, which lost 7 bases and 6 bases, there was a span of 16 bases. CDR3 length: 14 amino acids. CDR3 sequence (DNA): TGTGCCAGCAAGGGGGGAGGAGGGGGAAACATTCAGTACTTC. It encodes CASKGGGGGNIQYF.

This clonotype occurred many times. The V gene is TRBV5-1, the J gene TRBJ1-4; perhaps TRBD1 as D (6 bases). Trimming pared 0 bases from V and 11 bases from J, leaving 14 bases between. Germline V gene sequence: CDR1 SGHRS, CDR2 YFSETQ. The CDR3 has 14 amino acids. The CDR3: CASSLAREGEKLFF. Written as DNA, the CDR3 is TGCGCCAGCAGCTTGGCCAGGGAGGGGGAGAAACTGTTTTTT. The whole variable domain, filled in from reference TRBV5-1 and TRBJ1-4, reads KAGVTQTPRYLIKTRGQQVTLSCSPISGHRSVSWYQQTPGQGLQFLFEYFSETQRNKGNFPGRFSGRQFSNSRSEMNVSTLELGDSALYLCASSLAREGEKLFFGSGTQLSVL.

In its sample, this clonotype was seen many times. The CDR3 sequence: CASSPPSGRGNEQFF. In DNA form, the CDR3 reads TGTGCCAGCAGCCCCCCTAGCGGGAGGGGAAATGAGCAGTTCTTC. V and J are TRBV11-2 and TRBJ2-1, with 12 positions matching TRBD2. Germline trimming cut 5 bases from V and 7 bases from J; bases unmatched to any gene: 6. Germline lookup yields CDR1 SGHAT and CDR2 FQNNGV. CDR3 length: 15 amino acids.

This clonotype was detected many times. The chain carries TRBV20-1 and TRBJ1-5; D is uncertain. Trimming stripped 3 bases from V and 3 bases from J, with 9 bases between. The CDR3 has 13 residues. Germline V gene lookup returns CDR1 DFQATT and CDR2 SNEGSKA (reference sequence). DNA of the CDR3: TGCAGTGCTAGTGTGGGTACCAATCAGCCCCAGCATTTT. Residues: CSASVGTNQPQHF.

The CDR3 coding sequence is TGTGCCACCAGGCCGAGGGACAGGGCACCTAGTCTGGGCTACACCTTC. It yields the protein CATRPRDRAPSLGYTF. The chain links TRBV15 to TRBJ1-2; TRBD1 agrees at 9 bases. This CDR3 region has 16 residues. Germline CDR1 is LNHNV and CDR2 is YYDKDF (reference sequence). Unmatched junction bases numbered 16, after V lost 6 bases and J lost 8 bases.

This clonotype was detected many times. V usage is TRBV11-2 and J usage is TRBJ2-4; 7 positions match TRBD1. Germline V gives CDR1 SGHAT, CDR2 FQNNGV. V lost 5 bases and J lost 4; bases outside the gene matches: 11. CDR3 length equals 16 residues. The CDR3 nucleotides are TGTGCCAGCAGCCCGACAGGGTTCGGCTCAAAAAACATTCAGTACTTC. As protein: CASSPTGFGSKNIQYF.

With regard to this clonotype: Since a much larger clone is just one base distant, this may be a read error. The DNA of the CDR3 is TGCGCCAGCAGTTCCGAAGCCCGCACAGATACGCAGTATTTT. This sequence encodes CASSSEARTDTQYF. This chain joins TRBV5-1 and TRBJ2-3; D ambiguous. With 5 bases removed from V and 1 base from J, the gap between germline ends came to 11 bases. This CDR3 has 14 residues. Germline lookup yields CDR1 SGHRS and CDR2 YFSETQ.